The sequence of this T cell receptor (beta chain) was determined in a study of CD8 T cells in ankylosing spondylitis. Findings and caveats of the study: Matched synovial fluid from ankylosing spondylitis patients was reported to be enriched for disease-linked clones. Peripheral blood held disease-linked clones only at relatively low frequency, and these were CD8+. Within ankylosing spondylitis blood, a TCR beta motif made up of seven to nine highly homologous variants appeared to be characteristic.

This clonotype was detected many times. Its antigen is unknown. Quantitative 5'-RACE with molecular barcodes generated TCR beta libraries. TCRdb independently ran MiXCR on the 5' RACE reads; one entry per CDR3 protein. The profile covers fewer than 250,000 distinct CDR3 sequences, with about 11% appearing a single time and about 20% taken by the ten largest. Sequencing was performed on blood, either unsorted or a sorted T cell fraction (not recorded which). The origin of this receptor is a male donor with ankylosing spondylitis or in good health (not recorded which).

CDR3 region: CASSQTRFPTDTQYF. The CDR3 DNA is TGTGCCAGCAGCCAGACTAGATTCCCCACAGATACGCAGTATTTT. This rearrangement joins TRBV5-6 to TRBJ2-3; TRBD2 is a possible D gene (6 bases). V was pared by 4 bases and J by 2 bases, with 14 bases between. Germline CDR1 reads SGHDT; CDR2 reads YYEEEE. The CDR3 has 15 amino acids.